A single sample is the source of the 30 T cell receptor beta chains below, sequenced in a study of pediatric ulcerative colitis. Libraries were prepared by immunoSEQ multiplex PCR; TCRdb keeps only in-frame clonotypes and omits some of them. Of approximately 40,000 clones listed, about three quarters are singletons. During colonoscopy, one to two rectal pinch biopsies were collected. Sequenced material: gut tissue. The receptor set was obtained from a boy between 10 and 17 years old with moderate ulcerative colitis.

V and J are TRBV5-6 and TRBJ2-5, with no clear D. From germline, CDR1 is SGHDT and CDR2 YYEEEE. This CDR3 comprises 14 residues. V lost 4 bases and J lost 5, with 15 bases in between. The CDR3 loop reads CASSRLSSRETQYF. CDR3 sequence (DNA): TGTGCCAGCAGCCGACTTTCCTCACGTGAGACCCAGTACTTC.

The chain joins TRBV29-1 to TRBJ1-2; possibly TRBD1 for D (6 bases). V was pared by 6 bases and J by 7 bases, with 24 bases between. CDR1 and CDR2 (germline): SQVTM, ANQGSEA. CDR3 length equals 15 residues. The CDR3 loop reads CSVQGQKGDLGGYTF. For the CDR3, the DNA is TGCAGCGTGCAAGGACAGAAAGGGGATTTAGGTGGCTACACCTTC.

V and J are TRBV11-2 and TRBJ2-7; maybe TRBD1 (5 bases). This CDR3 comprises 17 residues. V was cut by 4 bases and J by 0 bases, with 19 bases left in between. The germline gives CDR1 SGHAT, CDR2 FQNNGV. The CDR3 nucleotides are TGTGCCAGCAGCTCGGTTGGGTCAGGGTCCTACTCCTACGAGCAGTACTTC. Its translation: CASSSVGSGSYSYEQYF. Combining the CDR3 with reference TRBV11-2 and TRBJ2-7 gives the whole variable domain EAGVAQSPRYKIIEKRQSVAFWCNPISGHATLYWYQQILGQGPKLLIQFQNNGVVDDSQLPKDRFSAERLKGVDSTLKIQPAKLEDSAVYLCASSSVGSGSYSYEQYFGPGTRLTVT.

The rearrangement joins TRBV4-3 to TRBJ2-2, with D possibly being TRBD1 (5 bases). This CDR3 has 15 residues. Germline V lookup: CDR1 LGHNA, CDR2 YSLEER. V lost 3 bases, J lost 2 bases, and 10 bases lay in between. The DNA of the CDR3 is TGCGCCAGCAGCCAGGAAGGGGTTAACACCGGGGAGCTGTTTTTT. Protein sequence: CASSQEGVNTGELFF.

V is TRBV5-4 and J is TRBJ2-5, with 14 bases fitting TRBD2. J lost 1 base, V lost 4 bases, and 9 bases had no gene match. CDR3 length: 18 amino acids. Germline CDR1 reads SGHNT; CDR2 reads YYREEE (reference sequence). The CDR3 DNA reads TGTGCCAGCAGCCCGGGACTAGCGGGAGTAAGCCGCCAAGAGACCCAGTACTTC. Translating gives CASSPGLAGVSRQETQYF.

The genes are TRBV9 and TRBJ2-5, with TRBD2 as a possible D gene (5 bases). The CDR3 has 15 amino acids. Trimming cost V 3 bases and J 1 base, with 13 bases left between them. Germline V lookup: CDR1 SGDLS, CDR2 YYNGEE. CDR3 sequence: CASSADSRVQETQYF. The CDR3 DNA reads TGTGCCAGCAGCGCGGACTCCCGGGTCCAAGAGACCCAGTACTTC.

A single count supports this clone. The J gene is TRBJ2-1, the V gene TRBV29-1; tentative D call: TRBD2 (6 bases). The V gene lost 4 bases and the J gene lost 1 base, with 14 bases spanning the gap. There are 15 residues in the CDR3. Germline V gives CDR1 SQVTM, CDR2 ANQGSEA. CDR3 region: CSVVEGTASYNEQFF. The DNA of the CDR3 is TGCAGCGTTGTGGAGGGGACGGCGTCCTACAATGAGCAGTTCTTC.

The chain is built from TRBV18 and TRBJ1-4; D is perhaps TRBD1 (6 bases). The CDR3 is 15 residues long. Trimming removed 3 bases at V and 1 base at J, with 9 bases between. Germline lookup yields CDR1 KGHSH and CDR2 LQKENI. The CDR3 protein is CASSPLRGTNEKLFF. CDR3 nucleotide sequence: TGTGCCAGCTCACCCCTCAGGGGAACTAATGAAAAACTGTTTTTT.

The J gene is TRBJ1-4, the V gene TRBV5-4; 7 bases are shared with TRBD1. CDR1 and CDR2 (germline): SGHNT, YYREEE (reference sequence). After removal of 1 base from V and 8 bases from J, the junction contained 8 bases not matched to a gene. The CDR3 is made up of 15 amino acids. CDR3 protein: CASSLRGTAGEKLFF. The CDR3 region has the DNA TGTGCCAGCAGCTTGCGAGGGACAGCTGGGGAAAAACTGTTTTTT.

This clone was detected once. The chain carries TRBV14 and TRBJ2-2, with D possibly called TRBD1 or TRBD2 (5 bases each). V was trimmed by 2 bases and J by 4 bases, leaving 11 bases between them. From germline, CDR1 is SGHDN and CDR2 FVKESK. The CDR3 consists of 15 residues. This CDR3 is CASSQHGALTGELFF. DNA for the CDR3: TGTGCCAGCAGCCAACACGGGGCACTCACCGGGGAGCTGTTTTTT.

There are a few counts of this clone. This chain links TRBV7-2 with TRBJ2-2; 10 bases align to TRBD2. This CDR3 has 15 residues. Per germline, CDR1 SGHTA and CDR2 FQGNSA. The junction had 6 bases not matched to a gene; V was cut back by 5 bases and J by 6 bases. The CDR3 coding sequence is TGTGCCAGCAGCGCCCGGACTAGCGGCGCCGGGGAGCTGTTTTTT. Translating it yields CASSARTSGAGELFF. Full variable domain (rest looked up from reference TRBV7-2 and TRBJ2-2): GAGVSQSPSNKVTEKGKDVELRCDPISGHTALYWYRQSLGQGLEFLIYFQGNSAPDKSGLPSDRFSAERTGGSVSTLTIQRTQQEDSAVYLCASSARTSGAGELFFGEGSRLTVL.

The V and J genes are TRBV6-1 and TRBJ2-7; D is unresolved. Germline V lookup: CDR1 MNHNS, CDR2 SASEGT. CDR3 length: 13 amino acids. Trimming removed 10 bases from V and 2 bases from J, with 15 bases in between. The CDR3 nucleotides read TGTGCCACTGCCGAAGGGTTCACCTACGAGCAGTACTTC. Protein sequence: CATAEGFTYEQYF.

The chain recombines TRBV18 with TRBJ2-5, with a weak D call TRBD2 (6 bases). The V and J ends lost 4 bases and 2 bases respectively, with 17 bases between them. CDR1 KGHSH and CDR2 LQKENI come from the germline V gene. There are 16 residues in the CDR3. As DNA, the CDR3 is TGTGCCAGCTCACTCAGGAGTCTAGCGATACAAGAGACCCAGTACTTC. Protein sequence: CASSLRSLAIQETQYF.

The chain links TRBV5-1 to TRBJ2-5, with D unclear. The CDR3 extends over 11 amino acids. Germline V lookup: CDR1 SGHRS, CDR2 YFSETQ. Trimming shortened V by 4 bases and J by 4 bases, and 5 bases separated the two germline ends. The CDR3 DNA sequence: TGCGCCAGCAGCCGCGCAGAGACCCAGTACTTC. Translating it yields CASSRAETQYF. The full variable domain, its missing parts supplied by reference TRBV5-1 and TRBJ2-5, is KAGVTQTPRYLIKTRGQQVTLSCSPISGHRSVSWYQQTPGQGLQFLFEYFSETQRNKGNFPGRFSGRQFSNSRSEMNVSTLELGDSALYLCASSRAETQYFGPGTRLLVL.

V and J are TRBV30 and TRBJ2-5, with D maybe TRBD2 (6 bases). The length of the CDR3 is 14 residues. The V gene's germline CDR1 is GTSNPN and CDR2 SVGIG (reference sequence). Trimming removed 5 bases at V and 5 bases at J, with 18 bases between. The CDR3: CAWDIFGGGETQYF. CDR3 coding DNA: TGTGCCTGGGACATATTCGGGGGTGGGGAGACCCAGTACTTC.

The chain has TRBV10-3 and TRBJ1-1, with D uncertain. Germline-derived CDR1 and CDR2 are ENHRY and SYGVKD. The CDR3 runs to 17 residues. V lost 0 bases to trimming and J lost 7 bases, with 21 bases between them. CDR3 in DNA: TGTGCCATCAGTGAGTCTACGACGAGCGATTGGGATGATGAAGCTTTCTTT. It is translated as CAISESTTSDWDDEAFF.

The rearrangement links TRBV6-6 to TRBJ1-2, with TRBD1 matching 7 bases. This CDR3 comprises 13 residues. Per the germline V gene, CDR1 is MNHNY and CDR2 is SVGAGI (reference sequence). V was clipped by 0 bases and J by 6 bases; unmatched bases: 1. The CDR3, as DNA: TGTGCCAGCAGTTACTCAACAGGGGATGGCTACACCTTC. Its protein is CASSYSTGDGYTF.

This chain uses TRBV9 with TRBJ2-6; no clear D gene. The germline V gene encodes CDR1 SGDLS and CDR2 YYNGEE. This CDR3 spans 18 amino acids. Trimming removed 3 bases from V and 0 bases from J, with 16 bases in between. The chain's CDR3 is CASSARVLGVSGANVLTF. CDR3 in DNA: TGTGCCAGCAGCGCTAGGGTTCTCGGAGTCTCTGGGGCCAACGTCCTGACTTTC.

This clone turned up a few times. The chain recombines TRBV6-1 with TRBJ2-2; D is undetermined. The CDR3 is 14 residues long. The V end lost 6 bases, the J end lost 6 bases, and 14 bases lay between the germline ends. Germline V gene data show CDR1 as MNHNS and CDR2 as SASEGT. CDR3 sequence: CASSPAVGSGELFF. The CDR3, as DNA: TGTGCCAGCAGCCCCGCGGTGGGCTCCGGGGAGCTGTTTTTT.

The V gene is TRBV5-3, the J gene TRBJ2-7; D may be TRBD1 or TRBD2 (5 bases each). TRBV5-3 is an ORF for which the function is uncertain. V was trimmed by 1 base and J by 2 bases, leaving 13 bases between them. The CDR3 sequence is 15 residues long. DNA for the CDR3: TGTGCCAGAAGCTTGCTAGACAGCGGACCCTACGAGCAGTACTTC. As protein: CARSLLDSGPYEQYF.

V gene TRBV5-4 combines with J gene TRBJ1-2; 7 nucleotides align to TRBD1. This CDR3 has 16 residues. Germline V CDR1 and CDR2: SGHNT, YYREEE (reference sequence). J lost 8 bases, V lost 4 bases, and 17 bases had no gene match. The CDR3 nucleotides are TGTGCCAGCAGCATACCGACAGAACCCAGGGGGGGCGGCTACACCTTC. Translating gives CASSIPTEPRGGGYTF.

The chain links TRBV6-6 to TRBJ1-1; TRBD1 matches 7 bases. V shed 2 bases, J shed 4 bases, and the junction held 7 bases outside the gene matches. The germline V gene encodes CDR1 MNHNY and CDR2 SVGAGI (reference sequence). CDR3 size: 15 residues. This CDR3 reads CASSYRGQSGTEAFF. CDR3 nucleotides: TGTGCCAGCAGTTACCGGGGACAGTCGGGCACTGAAGCTTTCTTT.

This clone was detected only a few times. This chain connects TRBV28 to TRBJ1-5, with 9 bases identical to TRBD1. The CDR3 spans 21 residues. V trimming: 3 bases; J trimming: 4 bases; junction bases outside the gene matches: 22. CDR1 is MDHEN, CDR2 SYDVKM, per germline. CDR3 nucleotides: TGTGCCAGCAGTTTTATCCAGAGGACAGGGGAATGGAGGAGGGAGAATCAGCCCCAGCATTTT. It translates to CASSFIQRTGEWRRENQPQHF.

The gene calls are TRBV11-2 and TRBJ2-7, with D perhaps TRBD2 (6 bases). There are 18 residues in the CDR3. The V gene's germline CDR1 is SGHAT and CDR2 FQNNGV. Trimming removed 0 bases at V and 0 bases at J, with 18 bases between. The CDR3 reads CASSLDSRSGTPSYEQYF. As DNA, the CDR3 is TGTGCCAGCAGCTTAGACTCCCGCTCCGGGACTCCCTCCTACGAGCAGTACTTC.

This clone turned up a few times. V and J are TRBV10-3 and TRBJ2-5; the match to TRBD2 covers 9 bases. CDR1 ENHRY and CDR2 SYGVKD come from the germline V gene. The CDR3 extends over 16 amino acids. The V and J ends lost 2 bases and 4 bases, in that order; junction bases with no gene match: 8. The CDR3 reads CAISEGTSLGRETQYF. CDR3 coding DNA: TGTGCCATCAGTGAGGGGACTAGCTTGGGGCGAGAGACCCAGTACTTC.

The V call is TRBV7-9, the J call TRBJ2-2; 11 bases match TRBD2. CDR1 is SEHNR, CDR2 FQNEAQ, per germline (reference sequence). V was clipped by 2 bases and J by 6 bases; unmatched bases: 14. There are 19 residues in the CDR3. The CDR3 here is CASSLTPASGRNWAGELFF. The CDR3 DNA is TGTGCCAGCAGCTTAACGCCCGCTAGCGGGAGGAACTGGGCCGGGGAGCTGTTTTTT.

The rearrangement joins TRBV5-4 to TRBJ2-1; D gene uncertain. The CDR3 sequence is 15 residues long. Germline V CDR1 and CDR2: SGHNT, YYREEE (reference sequence). Between the trimmed V and J ends, which lost 4 bases and 0 bases, there was a span of 11 bases. CDR3 residues: CASSTDGSSYNEQFF. The CDR3 DNA sequence: TGTGCCAGCAGCACGGACGGCAGCTCCTACAATGAGCAGTTCTTC. Supplemented by reference TRBV5-4 and TRBJ2-1, the full variable domain reads ETGVTQSPTHLIKTRGQQVTLRCSSQSGHNTVSWYQQALGQGPQFIFQYYREEENGRGNFPPRFSGLQFPNYSSELNVNALELDDSALYLCASSTDGSSYNEQFFGPGTRLTVL.

CDR3 region: CASTTSGPYEQYF. The CDR3 DNA follows: TGTGCCAGCACCACAAGTGGGCCCTACGAGCAGTACTTC. The chain uses TRBV27 and TRBJ2-7, with D unclear. The germline CDR1 and CDR2 sequences are MNHEY and SMNVEV (reference sequence). This CDR3 is 13 amino acids long. The ends were cut back, 7 bases at V and 2 bases at J, with 12 bases in the middle.

This clone came up once. The chain is built from TRBV4-3 and TRBJ1-2; unclear D gene. Trimming cost V 2 bases and J 6 bases, with 13 bases left between them. CDR1 and CDR2 from the germline V gene are LGHNA and YSLEER. The CDR3 has 14 residues. The CDR3 loop reads CASSQNGRMDGYTF. The CDR3 DNA follows: TGCGCCAGCAGCCAAAACGGGAGGATGGATGGCTACACCTTC.

As regards this clone: Distinct nucleotide sequences in the sample also encode this CDR3. The chain combines TRBV5-6 with TRBJ1-2; D is undetermined. The CDR3 extends over 11 amino acids. Germline V lookup: CDR1 SGHDT, CDR2 YYEEEE. V lost 5 bases and J lost 2, with 4 bases in between. CDR3 amino acids: CASSTNYGYTF. In DNA, the CDR3 is TGTGCCAGCAGTACCAACTATGGCTACACCTTC.